This T cell receptor beta chain was captured by sequencing in a study of metastatic and nonmetastatic thyroid tumors. Study details: Repertoire data that came from the blood and tumor or nodule tissue of malignant and benign thyroid patients were compared. General observations from the study: Reports indicated that malignant thyroid tumors showed significantly higher TCR beta diversity than benign nodules did, in blood and tumor.

The sample holds many counts of this clone. Its matching antigen is unknown. TCRdb reprocessed the PCR reads via MiXCR. Of around 22,000 clones in the sample, around 21% were seen once. No treatment of any kind had been given to any patient before thyroid surgery. The CDR3 length is 13 residues. Trimming took off 4 bases at V and 8 bases at J, with 15 bases between the two ends. Looked up from germline, CDR1 is SGHRS and CDR2 is YFSETQ. This chain connects TRBV5-1 to TRBJ1-2, with D tentatively TRBD1 (5 bases). Sequencing was done on a sample of blood. This clonotype was sampled from a female donor with papillary thyroid cancer or a benign thyroid nodule (not recorded which). Some clones in this sample may be carry-over from other donors' samples. This CDR3 is CASSPGAGGGYTF. Here the CDR3 DNA reads TGCGCCAGCAGCCCTGGGGCAGGCGGAGGCTACACCTTC.